These 32 T cell receptor beta chains were all obtained from the same sample, sequenced in a study of OX40 agonist ivuxolimab in advanced cancers. Repertoires were generated with immunoSEQ multiplex PCR, while TCRdb's copy carries only in-frame clones and drops some. This sample yields tens of thousands of clones, of which about 93% are seen a single time; less than 20% belongs to the top ten. The specimen comprised CD4+ or CD8+ T cells sorted from blood, sampled in a trial of the OX40 agonist ivuxolimab. These receptors were taken from an adult with an advanced solid tumor such as melanoma, head and neck, liver or kidney cancer.

The J gene is TRBJ2-1, the V gene TRBV29-1; D ambiguous. The CDR3 is 13 amino acids. V gave up 1 base and J gave up 4 bases, with 8 bases separating them. Germline V gene data show CDR1 as SQVTM and CDR2 as ANQGSEA. The CDR3 nucleotides are TGCAGCGTTGAAGGATGGCAATACAATGAGCAGTTCTTC. It codes for CSVEGWQYNEQFF.

This sequence joins TRBV4-1 and TRBJ2-7; maybe TRBD1 (7 bases). V dropped 1 base and J dropped 0 bases, with 22 bases sitting between them. The CDR3 length is 19 residues. CDR1 MGHRA and CDR2 YSYEKL come from the germline V gene. CDR3 loop: CASSQVGQATRELSYEQYF. The CDR3 coding sequence is TGCGCCAGCAGCCAAGTAGGACAGGCCACCCGGGAGCTCTCCTACGAGCAGTACTTC.

The chain is built from TRBV7-9 and TRBJ2-3; D is possibly TRBD1 or TRBD2 (5 bases each). V was clipped by 5 bases and J by 1 base, with 16 bases between them. CDR1 SEHNR and CDR2 FQNEAQ come from the germline V gene (reference sequence). This CDR3 contains 16 residues. DNA for the CDR3: TGTGCCAGCAGCCCCCCGCCAGGGCGGGGCACAGATACGCAGTATTTT. Residues: CASSPPPGRGTDTQYF.

The sample holds one count of this clone. The chain recombines TRBV28 with TRBJ2-3; D remains unclear. Per germline, CDR1 MDHEN and CDR2 SYDVKM. With 2 bases removed from V and 4 bases from J, the gap between germline ends came to 4 bases. This CDR3 comprises 12 residues. CDR3 sequence reads: CASSLRADTQYF. The CDR3 DNA follows: TGTGCCAGCAGTTTAAGGGCAGATACGCAGTATTTT.

J is TRBJ2-7 and V is TRBV4-3, with TRBD2 as a possible D gene (5 bases). Germline V gene sequence: CDR1 LGHNA, CDR2 YSLEER. The CDR3 spans 14 residues. The V end was cut by 1 base, the J end by 2 bases, with 9 bases between. The CDR3 sequence is CASSQGSGTYEQYF. The CDR3 bases are TGCGCCAGCAGCCAAGGTTCGGGAACCTACGAGCAGTACTTC.

This chain links TRBV15 with TRBJ1-3; possible D gene TRBD1, 6 bases. V was pared by 4 bases and J by 6 bases, with 16 bases between. CDR1 is LNHNV and CDR2 is YYDKDF in the germline V gene (reference sequence). The CDR3 spans 15 residues. The CDR3, as DNA: TGTGCCACCAGCAAGGACAGATTCCCTCAAAACACCATATATTTT. Residues: CATSKDRFPQNTIYF. Using reference TRBV15 and TRBJ1-3 for the parts outside the CDR3, the full variable domain is DAMVIQNPRYQVTQFGKPVTLSCSQTLNHNVMYWYQQKSSQAPKLLFHYYDKDFNNEADTPDNFQSRRPNTSFCFLDIRSPGLGDTAMYLCATSKDRFPQNTIYFGEGSWLTVV.

V and J are TRBV6-5 and TRBJ2-1; 12 bases line up with TRBD1. V gave up 4 bases and J gave up 1 base; unmatched junction bases: 2. Germline CDR1 and CDR2: MNHEY and SVGAGI. The CDR3 loop spans 16 amino acids. The CDR3 loop is CASSWDRGQSYNEQFF. CDR3 bases: TGTGCCAGCAGTTGGGACAGGGGGCAATCCTACAATGAGCAGTTCTTC.

Written as DNA, the CDR3 is TGTGCCAGTAGTAAATCCCCCGGTCTGAACATTCAGTACTTC. It encodes CASSKSPGLNIQYF. The chain uses TRBV19 and TRBJ2-4; D not certain. Germline loops: CDR1 LNHDA, CDR2 SQIVND (reference sequence). V was clipped by 4 bases and J by 7 bases, with 14 bases between them. This CDR3 contains 14 residues.

V usage is TRBV6-5 and J usage is TRBJ2-5; 8 bases are shared with TRBD1. V trimming: 4 bases; J trimming: 5 bases; junction bases outside the gene matches: 6. Germline V gene sequence: CDR1 MNHEY, CDR2 SVGAGI. The CDR3 has 14 amino acids. The CDR3 coding sequence is TGTGCCAGCAGTTTATGGACAGGGACGGAGACCCAGTACTTC. Its protein is CASSLWTGTETQYF.

The V and J genes are TRBV7-8 and TRBJ1-1; TRBD1 aligns across 10 bases. This CDR3 is built from 15 residues. V trimming: 5 bases; J trimming: 4 bases; junction bases outside the gene matches: 7. Germline-derived CDR1 and CDR2 are SGHVS and FQNEAQ. In DNA, the CDR3 is TGTGCCAGCAGCCGCCGGGACAGGGGAAGCACTGAAGCTTTCTTT. Amino acid sequence: CASSRRDRGSTEAFF.

The gene calls are TRBV27 and TRBJ2-1, with TRBD2 matching 8 bases. V shed 5 bases and J 3 bases; nucleotides not matched to a gene: 12. CDR3 length: 17 amino acids. In germline, CDR1 is MNHEY, CDR2 SMNVEV (reference sequence). This CDR3 is CASSPVMAGGNYNEQFF. In nucleotides, the CDR3 is TGTGCCAGCAGTCCCGTAATGGCGGGAGGAAACTACAATGAGCAGTTCTTC.

The chain recombines TRBV9 with TRBJ1-1; D is undetermined. Germline loops: CDR1 SGDLS, CDR2 YYNGEE. V dropped 3 bases and J dropped 7 bases, with 7 bases sitting between them. The CDR3 has 11 residues. In DNA form, the CDR3 reads TGTGCCAGCAGCGGCGGCCGTGAAGCTTTCTTT. Protein sequence: CASSGGREAFF.

This sequence joins TRBV5-4 and TRBJ1-1, with unresolved D. The ends were cut back, 3 bases at V and 6 bases at J, with 0 bases in the middle. This CDR3 contains 9 residues. The germline gives CDR1 SGHNT, CDR2 YYREEE (reference sequence). CDR3 sequence: CASSSEAFF. The CDR3 region has the DNA TGTGCCAGCAGCTCTGAAGCTTTCTTT.

The V and J genes are TRBV9 and TRBJ2-7, with 8 bases matching TRBD1. This CDR3 comprises 15 residues. CDR1 and CDR2 (germline): SGDLS, YYNGEE. V was clipped by 3 bases and J by 2 bases; unmatched bases: 7. CDR3 nucleotide sequence: TGTGCCAGCAGCGCGTCCCGGGACAGGACCTACGAGCAGTACTTC. Encoded protein: CASSASRDRTYEQYF.

This clone was detected only once. The chain couples TRBV6-1 to TRBJ1-2, with a weak D call TRBD1 (5 bases). This CDR3 is 13 amino acids long. The germline gives CDR1 MNHNS, CDR2 SASEGT. V lost 4 bases to trimming and J lost 8 bases, with 14 bases between them. The CDR3 sequence is CASSGPGRGGYTF. CDR3 bases: TGTGCCAGCAGTGGGCCAGGCCGGGGGGGCTACACCTTC.

The J gene is TRBJ2-5, the V gene TRBV6-5; 8 bases align to TRBD2. The CDR3 covers 15 residues. Germline V gene data show CDR1 as MNHEY and CDR2 as SVGAGI. J lost 2 bases, V lost 0 bases, and 2 bases had no gene match. CDR3: CASSYSERGQETQYF. CDR3 DNA: TGTGCCAGCAGTTACTCAGAGCGGGGGCAAGAGACCCAGTACTTC.

The chain has TRBV7-2 and TRBJ1-1, with a weak D call TRBD1 (6 bases). This CDR3 comprises 15 residues. Germline V gene lookup returns CDR1 SGHTA and CDR2 FQGNSA. The ends were cut back, 10 bases at V and 1 base at J, with 19 bases in the middle. This chain's CDR3 is CATSSYPTGNTEAFF. As DNA, the CDR3 is TGTGCCACCTCCAGCTACCCGACAGGGAACACTGAAGCTTTCTTT.

Note on this clone: The junction departs from the called germline gene at one end, perhaps through a read error. The chain uses TRBV30 and TRBJ2-6; D gene unclear. The CDR3 contains 14 residues. Germline CDR1 GTSNPN, CDR2 SVGIG (reference sequence). CDR3 residues: CAWGFNSAANVLTF. CDR3 DNA sequence: TGTGCCTGGGGGTTCAATTCTGCGGCCAACGTCCTGACTTTC.

V gene TRBV5-1 combines with J gene TRBJ2-7, with 8 bases fitting TRBD2. Germline V CDR1 and CDR2: SGHRS, YFSETQ. V shed 7 bases, J shed 2 bases, and the junction held 11 bases outside the gene matches. The CDR3 extends over 15 amino acids. This chain's CDR3 is CASGHRGAGAYEQYF. CDR3 coding DNA: TGCGCCAGCGGCCATAGGGGAGCGGGAGCCTACGAGCAGTACTTC. The whole variable domain, filled in from reference TRBV5-1 and TRBJ2-7, reads KAGVTQTPRYLIKTRGQQVTLSCSPISGHRSVSWYQQTPGQGLQFLFEYFSETQRNKGNFPGRFSGRQFSNSRSEMNVSTLELGDSALYLCASGHRGAGAYEQYFGPGTRLTVT.

The gene calls are TRBV5-1 and TRBJ1-1; perhaps TRBD1 as D (6 bases). Trimming shortened V by 0 bases and J by 10 bases, and 16 bases separated the two germline ends. The CDR3 loop spans 14 amino acids. Germline values: CDR1 SGHRS, CDR2 YFSETQ. The chain's CDR3 is CASSLEAGVGGAFF. CDR3 bases: TGCGCCAGCAGCTTGGAGGCAGGGGTAGGTGGAGCTTTCTTT.

The chain employs TRBV5-4 and TRBJ2-1; D unresolved. The V gene lost 7 bases and the J gene lost 10 bases, with 9 bases spanning the gap. Germline V CDR1 and CDR2: SGHNT, YYREEE (reference sequence). The CDR3 length is 10 residues. The CDR3 DNA follows: TGTGCCAGCCCCTCCTGGGAGCAGTTCTTC. It yields the protein CASPSWEQFF.

The chain links TRBV15 to TRBJ2-5; 8 bases agree with TRBD1. Germline CDR1 is LNHNV and CDR2 is YYDKDF (reference sequence). The junction had 9 bases not matched to a gene; V was cut back by 1 base and J by 5 bases. The CDR3 runs 16 residues. The CDR3 protein is CATSRVRRGLGETQYF. The CDR3 DNA follows: TGTGCCACCAGCAGAGTACGCAGGGGGCTAGGGGAGACCCAGTACTTC.

This chain uses TRBV7-9 with TRBJ2-7, with 7 bases lining up with TRBD1. The V and J ends lost 7 bases and 3 bases, in that order; junction bases with no gene match: 6. CDR3 length equals 13 residues. Germline values: CDR1 SEHNR, CDR2 FQNEAQ (reference sequence). CDR3: CASTGTAFYEQYF. CDR3 nucleotides: TGTGCCAGCACAGGGACAGCCTTCTACGAGCAGTACTTC.

The chain joins TRBV7-9 to TRBJ2-1; D remains ambiguous. Looked up from germline, CDR1 is SEHNR and CDR2 is FQNEAQ (reference sequence). CDR3 length equals 13 residues. Trimming pared 5 bases from V and 6 bases from J, leaving 11 bases between. The CDR3: CASSLARSNEQFF. CDR3 DNA: TGTGCCAGCAGCCTCGCCCGGAGCAATGAGCAGTTCTTC.

The chain carries TRBV11-2 and TRBJ1-2; 7 positions agree with TRBD1. This CDR3 spans 15 amino acids. With V trimmed by 0 bases and J by 4 bases, 5 bases remained unmatched. CDR1 is SGHAT and CDR2 is FQNNGV in the germline V gene. CDR3 sequence: CASSLEGQTIYGYTF. The CDR3 nucleotides read TGTGCCAGCAGCTTAGAGGGACAGACTATCTATGGCTACACCTTC.

This rearrangement joins TRBV4-1 to TRBJ2-3; a weak D match, TRBD2 (6 bases). Between the trimmed V and J ends, which lost 3 bases and 2 bases, there was a span of 21 bases. Germline CDR1 MGHRA, CDR2 YSYEKL. The CDR3 runs 18 residues. For the CDR3, the DNA is TGCGCCAGCAGCCACCTAGCGTTAGACGGCACCTTCACAGATACGCAGTATTTT. It encodes CASSHLALDGTFTDTQYF.

Only a few counts were recorded for this clone. The chain recombines TRBV6-5 with TRBJ2-7, with 7 bases aligning to TRBD1. This CDR3 contains 13 residues. Germline V CDR1 and CDR2: MNHEY, SVGAGI. With V trimmed by 5 bases and J by 3 bases, 4 bases remained unmatched. The CDR3 region is CASSPYRGYEQYF. Written as DNA, the CDR3 is TGTGCCAGCAGTCCCTACAGGGGCTACGAGCAGTACTTC.

The chain joins TRBV7-9 to TRBJ2-2; D possibly corresponds to TRBD1 (5 bases). CDR3 length: 16 amino acids. The V end lost 2 bases, the J end lost 5 bases, and 15 bases lay between the germline ends. Germline V CDR1 and CDR2: SEHNR, FQNEAQ (reference sequence). CDR3 sequence: CASSLWQGGRTGELFF. CDR3 nucleotide sequence: TGTGCCAGCAGCTTATGGCAGGGTGGCCGGACCGGGGAGCTGTTTTTT.

The gene calls are TRBV4-3 and TRBJ1-5; D uncertain. CDR1 is LGHNA and CDR2 is YSLEER in the germline V gene. The CDR3 runs to 17 residues. V gave up 0 bases and J gave up 2 bases, with 14 bases separating them. The CDR3 DNA is TGCGCCAGCAGCCAAGACTCGCTCAACGGGGGCAATCAGCCCCAGCATTTT. It yields the protein CASSQDSLNGGNQPQHF.

The chain is built from TRBV27 and TRBJ1-6; TRBD1 matches 7 bases. The CDR3 has 18 residues. From germline, CDR1 is MNHEY and CDR2 SMNVEV (reference sequence). The ends lost 1 base at V and 5 bases at J; junction bases unmatched: 11. The CDR3 region has the DNA TGTGCCAGCAGTTTATGGGATCCAGGGGGAGAGAATAATTCACCCCTCCACTTT. Residues: CASSLWDPGGENNSPLHF.

This clone showed up just once. V and J are TRBV5-1 and TRBJ2-7, with 11 bases identical to TRBD2. V shed 3 bases and J 4 bases; nucleotides not matched to a gene: 12. Germline values: CDR1 SGHRS, CDR2 YFSETQ. The CDR3 is 17 amino acids. The CDR3 sequence is CASSWGETSGEGYEQYF. The CDR3, as DNA: TGCGCCAGCAGCTGGGGGGAGACTAGCGGGGAAGGGTACGAGCAGTACTTC.

The chain recombines TRBV6-5 with TRBJ1-5; D possibly corresponds to TRBD1 (6 bases). CDR1 is MNHEY and CDR2 is SVGAGI in the germline V gene. This CDR3 has 14 residues. Trimming took 6 bases from V and 4 from J, leaving 13 bases between them. The CDR3 nucleotides are TGTGCCAGCAGGAACCAGGGGACTAATCAGCCCCAGCATTTT. As protein: CASRNQGTNQPQHF.